Here is one T cell receptor (beta chain) with its context. The V gene lost 7 bases and the J gene lost 5 bases, with 14 bases spanning the gap. The CDR3 has 13 residues. Study members were between roughly 18 and 100 years old and lived in 20 to 25 US regions. The sample comes from a study of blood T cell repertoires in COVID-19. This table comes from immunoSEQ multiplex PCR, and its TCRdb copy is limited to in-frame clones, with some not included. The data show a few hundred thousand clones, around 85% seen once. The chain couples TRBV12-3 or TRBV12-4 to TRBJ1-1; D remains unclear. The source is a woman under 40 who had recovered from COVID-19. Sequencing was done on a sample of PBMCs or T cells enriched from blood (not recorded which). The CDR3 sequence is CASKIAGGTEAFF. The CDR3 coding sequence is TGTGCCAGCAAAATAGCCGGAGGGACTGAAGCTTTCTTT.